The 27 T cell receptor beta chains listed next were all sequenced from one sample in a study of T cells in Graves' hyperthyroidism and ophthalmopathy. What was amplified from RNA transcripts were TCR beta CDR3 regions. HTBI primers were employed in a first-round RT-PCR of the TCR CDR3. TCRdb re-called the multiplex PCR reads with MiXCR, one entry per CDR3 protein. The sample records 600,000 to 700,000 distinct CDR3 sequences, 45% being singletons. Sequencing was carried out using peripheral blood or thyroid tissue (not recorded which). The receptors come from an adult man with Graves' disease, either hyperthyroidism or ophthalmopathy (not recorded which).

This chain connects TRBV20-1 to TRBJ2-7; 13 positions match TRBD2. The CDR3 contains 14 residues. V was clipped by 0 bases and J by 4 bases; unmatched bases: 0. Germline CDR1 DFQATT, CDR2 SNEGSKA (reference sequence). CDR3 in amino acids: CSAREGLAGYEQYF. CDR3 DNA sequence: TGCAGTGCTAGAGAGGGACTAGCGGGGTACGAGCAGTACTTC.

Regarding this clonotype: A read error is possible here, since a much larger clone lies one base away. The chain has TRBV5-6 and TRBJ1-2; D may be TRBD1 (5 bases). This CDR3 region has 13 residues. Looked up from germline, CDR1 is SGHDT and CDR2 is YYEEEE. V gave up 1 base and J gave up 7 bases, with 11 bases separating them. For the CDR3, the DNA is TGTGCCAGCAGCTTGAGGGGTAACCCTGGCTACACCTTC. Translating gives CASSLRGNPGYTF.

This clonotype occurred many times. The chain employs TRBV10-3 and TRBJ1-6, with 9 nucleotides matching TRBD1. V shed 10 bases, J shed 7 bases, and the junction held 5 bases outside the gene matches. Germline V gene sequence: CDR1 ENHRY, CDR2 SYGVKD. This CDR3 comprises 13 residues. Here the CDR3 reads CASRTGDNSPLHF. The CDR3 nucleotides are TGTGCCAGCAGGACAGGGGACAATTCACCCCTCCACTTT.

This clonotype was counted many times. The V gene is TRBV7-2, the J gene TRBJ1-1, with D possibly being TRBD1 (5 bases). V lost 4 bases, J lost 5 bases, and 11 bases lay in between. Germline CDR1 reads SGHTA; CDR2 reads FQGNSA. CDR3 size: 13 residues. In DNA form, the CDR3 reads TGTGCCAGCAGCTCGGCGGGGGGTACTGAAGCTTTCTTT. Protein product: CASSSAGGTEAFF.

V is TRBV25-1 and J is TRBJ2-7, with D possibly being TRBD1 or TRBD2 (5 bases each). The V end lost 6 bases, the J end lost 6 bases, and 21 bases lay between the germline ends. CDR3 length equals 15 residues. The germline CDR1 and CDR2 sequences are MGHDK and SYGVNS. For the CDR3, the DNA is TGTGCCAGCAGCCCACGGGACGCCGGAAACGGCGAGCAGTACTTC. It is translated as CASSPRDAGNGEQYF.

This clonotype showed up many times. V is TRBV12-3 or TRBV12-4 and J is TRBJ1-1; 8 bases are a match to TRBD1. V dropped 6 bases and J dropped 1; count of bases not matched to a gene: 7. This CDR3 has 15 amino acids. Here the CDR3 reads CASRVRDRTNTEAFF. The CDR3 DNA sequence: TGTGCCAGCAGAGTCCGGGACAGGACGAACACTGAAGCTTTCTTT.

V is TRBV20-1 and J is TRBJ1-2; 10 bases fit TRBD1. Germline CDR1 reads DFQATT; CDR2 reads SNEGSKA (reference sequence). The J segment lost 6 bases and the V segment lost 6 bases, leaving 7 bases of the junction unmatched. There are 13 residues in the CDR3. The CDR3 bases are TGCAGTGCAGCGGACAGGGGGTCACATGGCTACACCTTC. This codes for CSAADRGSHGYTF.

In its sample, this clonotype was seen a few times. The rearrangement links TRBV12-3 or TRBV12-4 to TRBJ1-5; 8 positions match TRBD1. This CDR3 has 16 residues. Trimming took 2 bases from V and 6 from J; bases not matched to a gene: 9. The CDR3 nucleotides read TGTGCCAGCAGTTTATCGACAGGGGAAGGAGGTCAGCCCCAGCATTTT. The encoded protein is CASSLSTGEGGQPQHF.

A note on this clonotype: A much larger clone is a single base away; this may be a read error. The J gene is TRBJ1-2, the V gene TRBV2; D possibly corresponds to TRBD1 (6 bases). The CDR3 sequence is 15 residues long. Germline V gene data show CDR1 as SNHLY and CDR2 as FYNNEI. Here the CDR3 reads CASSEEGQVDYGYIF. Written as DNA, the CDR3 is TGTGCCAGCAGTGAAGAGGGACAAGTCGACTATGGCTACATCTTC.

The V and J genes are TRBV6-2 or TRBV6-3 and TRBJ1-4, with 9 bases aligning to TRBD1. CDR1 and CDR2 (germline): MNHEY, SVGEGT. The CDR3 has 15 amino acids. The trim removed 5 bases at V and 7 bases at J, leaving 8 bases unmatched. In DNA form, the CDR3 reads TGTGCCAGCAGTCGAACGGGACAGGGTAGTGAAAAACTGTTTTTT. Encoded protein: CASSRTGQGSEKLFF.

This clonotype showed up many times. The chain couples TRBV29-1 to TRBJ1-2, with D maybe TRBD1 (6 bases). Trimming took off 8 bases at V and 4 bases at J, with 17 bases between the two ends. CDR3 length: 13 residues. Looked up from germline, CDR1 is SQVTM and CDR2 is ANQGSEA. CDR3 residues: CSLRDNGPYGYTF. The CDR3 DNA reads TGCAGCTTGCGGGACAACGGACCCTATGGCTACACCTTC.

As regards this clonotype: Without the conserved terminal phenylalanine or tryptophan, this CDR3 likely stems from a read error. This chain links TRBV7-8 with TRBJ2-7; 8 bases fit TRBD2. J lost 1 base, V lost 5 bases, and 13 bases had no gene match. Germline loops: CDR1 SGHVS, CDR2 FQNEAQ. There are 17 residues in the CDR3. The CDR3 DNA reads as TGTGCCAGCAGCCACTCATGGAGCGGGAGTTTGTCCTACGAGCAGTACCTC. This gives the protein CASSHSWSGSLSYEQYL.

V gene TRBV7-9 combines with J gene TRBJ1-4; D unresolved. Germline V gene sequence: CDR1 SEHNR, CDR2 FQNEAQ (reference sequence). V shed 1 base and J shed 6 bases, with 6 bases lying between them. CDR3 length: 13 amino acids. CDR3 region: CASSLGGHEKLFF. The CDR3 nucleotides read TGTGCCAGCAGCTTAGGTGGACATGAAAAACTGTTTTTT.

This clonotype occurred a few times. The chain joins TRBV5-1 to TRBJ1-2, with 7 bases fitting TRBD1. V was clipped by 6 bases and J by 5 bases; unmatched bases: 10. Germline V lookup: CDR1 SGHRS, CDR2 YFSETQ. The CDR3 has 14 amino acids. The CDR3 nucleotides read TGCGCCAGCAACCCTGGGACAGCAGGATATGGCTACACCTTC. This gives the protein CASNPGTAGYGYTF. The whole variable domain, remainder taken from reference TRBV5-1 and TRBJ1-2, is KAGVTQTPRYLIKTRGQQVTLSCSPISGHRSVSWYQQTPGQGLQFLFEYFSETQRNKGNFPGRFSGRQFSNSRSEMNVSTLELGDSALYLCASNPGTAGYGYTFGSGTRLTVV.

Of note for this clonotype: This may arise from a read error, as a much more abundant clone is one base away. This chain uses TRBV29-1 with TRBJ2-5; D might be TRBD1 (6 bases). CDR1 is SQVTM, CDR2 ANQGSEA, per germline. The CDR3 has 14 amino acids. CDR3 in DNA: TGCAGCGTTCGGTACAGGGTTCTCCAAGAGACCCAGCACTTC. It encodes CSVRYRVLQETQHF.

The J gene is TRBJ1-4, the V gene TRBV5-1; D perhaps matches TRBD1 (5 bases). The V end was cut by 0 bases, the J end by 7 bases, with 13 bases between. CDR3 length equals 15 residues. Germline CDR1 reads SGHRS; CDR2 reads YFSETQ. This CDR3 is CASSLAGGNGEKLFF. CDR3 bases: TGCGCCAGCAGCTTGGCCGGGGGGAATGGTGAAAAACTGTTTTTT.

The chain has TRBV20-1 and TRBJ1-4, with 8 nucleotides matching TRBD1. V trimming: 8 bases; J trimming: 0 bases; junction bases outside the gene matches: 5. The CDR3 sequence is 14 residues long. Germline V gives CDR1 DFQATT, CDR2 SNEGSKA (reference sequence). The CDR3 sequence is CSSQQGATNEKLFF. CDR3 DNA: TGCAGTTCGCAACAGGGGGCAACTAATGAAAAACTGTTTTTT.

Comments on this clonotype: One end of the junction fails to match germline, which may point to a read error. The CDR3, as DNA: TGTGCCAGCAGTTACTCGATGCGGGAGTACGAGCAGTACTTC. Its protein is CASSYSMREYEQYF. The genes are TRBV10-3 and TRBJ2-7; 7 bases agree with TRBD2. Germline V gene sequence: CDR1 ENHRY, CDR2 SYGVKD. The CDR3 runs 14 residues.

This clonotype was seen many times. V and J are TRBV19 and TRBJ1-2; D not certain. The CDR3 loop spans 13 amino acids. In germline, CDR1 is LNHDA, CDR2 SQIVND (reference sequence). The V gene lost 5 bases and the J gene lost 7 bases, with 14 bases spanning the gap. CDR3: CASSPPRPSGYTF. CDR3 coding DNA: TGTGCCAGTAGTCCGCCGAGACCCAGTGGCTACACCTTC. Full variable domain (remainder filled in from reference TRBV19 and TRBJ1-2): DGGITQSPKYLFRKEGQNVTLSCEQNLNHDAMYWYRQDPGQGLRLIYYSQIVNDFQKGDIAEGYSVSREKKESFPLTVTSAQKNPTAFYLCASSPPRPSGYTFGSGTRLTVV.

This clonotype was observed a handful of times. V is TRBV5-5 and J is TRBJ1-2; D gene uncertain. Germline V gives CDR1 SGHKS, CDR2 YYEKEE (reference sequence). The CDR3 spans 15 residues. V was cut by 2 bases and J by 3 bases, with 14 bases left in between. CDR3 DNA: TGTGCCAGCAGCTTATTGGGTATCCGGGACTATGGCTACACCTTC. Translated: CASSLLGIRDYGYTF.

The genes are TRBV2 and TRBJ2-2; 9 nucleotides align to TRBD2. The CDR3 loop spans 15 amino acids. The germline V gene encodes CDR1 SNHLY and CDR2 FYNNEI. V lost 1 base, J lost 6 bases, and 3 bases stayed unmatched. The CDR3 nucleotides are TGTGCCAGCAGTGAAGAGGGACTAGCTTCCGGGGAGCTGTTTTTT. It is translated as CASSEEGLASGELFF.

This clonotype was observed a few times. This sequence joins TRBV7-6 and TRBJ2-5, with a tentative D call TRBD2 (5 bases). This CDR3 spans 18 amino acids. The V gene's germline CDR1 is SGHVS and CDR2 FNYEAQ. Between the trimmed V and J ends, which lost 0 bases and 3 bases, there was a span of 20 bases. Here the CDR3 DNA reads TGTGCCAGCAGCTTAGCAGTACGGGAACAAAGGTTGGAAGAGACCCAGTACTTC. It is translated as CASSLAVREQRLEETQYF.

This clonotype was detected ten times or more. The CDR3 loop reads CSARLLYEQYF. DNA of the CDR3: TGCAGTGCTAGGTTGCTTTACGAGCAGTACTTC. The chain joins TRBV20-1 to TRBJ2-7; D is undetermined. This CDR3 has 11 amino acids. The V and J ends lost 3 bases and 4 bases respectively, with 7 bases between them. Germline CDR1 DFQATT, CDR2 SNEGSKA (reference sequence).

In the case of this clonotype: The junction shows a germline mismatch at one end, possibly a read error. The rearrangement joins TRBV19 to TRBJ1-5; D is unresolved. There are 15 residues in the CDR3. CDR1 is LNHDA, CDR2 SQIVND, per germline (reference sequence). For the CDR3, the DNA is TGTACCAGTAGTATAGCTTACCGGGACAATCAGCCCCAGCATTTT. It yields the protein CTSSIAYRDNQPQHF.

Only one count was recorded for this clonotype. The chain uses TRBV29-1 and TRBJ1-6, with TRBD1 as a possible D gene (5 bases). V was shortened by 8 bases and J by 5 bases, with 13 bases between the two germline ends. CDR1 is SQVTM and CDR2 is ANQGSEA in the germline V gene. The CDR3 is made up of 13 amino acids. CDR3 sequence (DNA): TGCAGCAAGTCGACAGTAAATAATTCACCCCTCCACTTT. It specifies CSKSTVNNSPLHF.

CDR3 residues: CASSGGRGPYEQYF. CDR3 in DNA: TGTGCCAGCAGTGGAGGTCGGGGTCCCTACGAGCAGTACTTC. The V and J genes are TRBV12-3 or TRBV12-4 and TRBJ2-7; weak D call: TRBD2 (5 bases). The V gene lost 5 bases and the J gene lost 2 bases, with 13 bases spanning the gap. CDR3 length equals 14 residues.

The chain has TRBV5-1 and TRBJ2-5, with 7 positions matching TRBD1. Germline V gene data show CDR1 as SGHRS and CDR2 as YFSETQ. The CDR3 runs to 20 residues. V lost 5 bases, J lost 1 base, and 23 bases stayed unmatched. Here the CDR3 DNA reads TGCGCCAGCAGTTCTATGCCCCCGCCAACGGACAGGCTAGTCCAAGAGACCCAGTACTTC. Encoded protein: CASSSMPPPTDRLVQETQYF. Based on the CDR3 plus reference TRBV5-1 and TRBJ2-5, the full variable domain is KAGVTQTPRYLIKTRGQQVTLSCSPISGHRSVSWYQQTPGQGLQFLFEYFSETQRNKGNFPGRFSGRQFSNSRSEMNVSTLELGDSALYLCASSSMPPPTDRLVQETQYFGPGTRLLVL.